This TCR beta chain was found in a study of shared clonotypes between healthy human individuals. Study outcomes and limitations: Clonotypes which were not shared had lower generation probabilities than clonotypes that all four donors shared.

This CDR3 is built from 14 residues. The germline CDR1 and CDR2 sequences are MGHRA and YSYEKL. Trimming left V 0 bases short and J 6 bases short, with 12 bases between. As to this clone: Its antigen is still unknown.

In the naive CD8 group, cells lacked CD45RO and were positively selected for CCR7, so terminally differentiated effector memory CD45RA+ cells were left out. Sequencing was performed with immunoSEQ multiplex PCR; in TCRdb, only in-frame clones are kept and a portion is missing. The repertoire holds roughly 2.1 million clones, with 93% as singletons. Material for sequencing was naive CD8+ T cells from PBMCs. The V gene is TRBV4-1, the J gene TRBJ2-7; D not resolved. This receptor was taken from a man aged 18 to 30 in good health. Some clones in this sample may be carry-over from other donors' samples. This chain's CDR3 is CASSQEGKGTEQYF. As DNA, the CDR3 is TGCGCCAGCAGCCAAGAAGGTAAGGGCACCGAGCAGTACTTC.